This T cell receptor beta chain emerged from a study of tumor-infiltrating lymphocytes in glioblastoma multiforme. Three nested ARM-PCR rounds with V-beta and C-beta primers built TCRB libraries. TCRdb called the multiplex PCR reads again in MiXCR, with one record for every CDR3 protein. This table has fewer than 15,000 distinct CDR3 sequences, about 67% appearing once. This clonotype was found a few times. Its antigen remains unidentified. The germline CDR1 and CDR2 sequences are SGHDT and YYEEEE. There are 14 residues in the CDR3. Deletions cut 4 bases from V and 7 bases from J, with 15 bases between. Regarding the study as a whole: Only one glioblastoma patient had TCR and mutation analysis.

This TCR was sampled from a male donor with glioblastoma. The chain recombines TRBV5-6 with TRBJ2-1; TRBD2 is a possible D gene (6 bases). Sequencing used brain tumor tissue. CDR3 in amino acids: CASSPDGGMNEQFF. Written as DNA, the CDR3 is TGTGCCAGCAGCCCGGACGGGGGTATGAATGAGCAGTTCTTC.